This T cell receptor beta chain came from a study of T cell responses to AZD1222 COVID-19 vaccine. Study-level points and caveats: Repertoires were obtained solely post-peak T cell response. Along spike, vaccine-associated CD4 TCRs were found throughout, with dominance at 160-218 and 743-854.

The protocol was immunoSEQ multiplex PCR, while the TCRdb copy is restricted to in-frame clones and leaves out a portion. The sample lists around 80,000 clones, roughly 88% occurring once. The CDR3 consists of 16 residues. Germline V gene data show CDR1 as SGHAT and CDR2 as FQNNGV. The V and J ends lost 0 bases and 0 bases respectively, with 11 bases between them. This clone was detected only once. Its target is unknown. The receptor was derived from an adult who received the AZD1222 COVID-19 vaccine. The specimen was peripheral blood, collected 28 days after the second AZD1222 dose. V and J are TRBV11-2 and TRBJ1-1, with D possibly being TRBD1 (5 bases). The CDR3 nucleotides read TGTGCCAGCAGCTTAGACGGGGGGACCGTGAACACTGAAGCTTTCTTT. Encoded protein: CASSLDGGTVNTEAFF.